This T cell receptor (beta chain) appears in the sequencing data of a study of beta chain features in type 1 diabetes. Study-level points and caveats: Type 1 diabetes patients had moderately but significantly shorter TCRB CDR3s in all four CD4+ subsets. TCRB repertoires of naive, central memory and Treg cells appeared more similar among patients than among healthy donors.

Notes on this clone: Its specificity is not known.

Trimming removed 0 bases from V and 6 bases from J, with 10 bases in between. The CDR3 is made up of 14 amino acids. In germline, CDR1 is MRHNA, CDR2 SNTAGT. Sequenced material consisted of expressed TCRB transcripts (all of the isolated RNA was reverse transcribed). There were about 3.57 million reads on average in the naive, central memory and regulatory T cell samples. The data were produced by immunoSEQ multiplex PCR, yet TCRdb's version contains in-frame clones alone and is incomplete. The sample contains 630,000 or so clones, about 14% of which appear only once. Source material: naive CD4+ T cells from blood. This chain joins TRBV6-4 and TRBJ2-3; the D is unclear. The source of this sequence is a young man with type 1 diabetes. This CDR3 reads CASSDSASRDTQYF. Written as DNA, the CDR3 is TGTGCCAGCAGTGACTCCGCGAGCCGGGATACGCAGTATTTT.